This record looks at one T cell receptor beta chain sequence and its context. This entry is derived from a study of blood T cell repertoires in COVID-19. Sequenced by immunoSEQ multiplex PCR; TCRdb stores in-frame clones only, minus some. The table has 200,000 to 250,000 clones, roughly 88% seen once. The germline V gene has CDR1 SGHNT and CDR2 YENEEA. The CDR3 has 14 amino acids. Trimming shortened V by 1 base and J by 1 base, and 7 bases separated the two germline ends. The sequence came from a man aged 18 to 29 with active or convalescent COVID-19. The specimen sequenced was peripheral blood. The rearrangement links TRBV11-3 to TRBJ1-1, with D perhaps TRBD1 (5 bases). The CDR3 spells CASSLGQGNTEAFF. As DNA, the CDR3 is TGTGCCAGCAGCTTAGGTCAGGGGAACACTGAAGCTTTCTTT.